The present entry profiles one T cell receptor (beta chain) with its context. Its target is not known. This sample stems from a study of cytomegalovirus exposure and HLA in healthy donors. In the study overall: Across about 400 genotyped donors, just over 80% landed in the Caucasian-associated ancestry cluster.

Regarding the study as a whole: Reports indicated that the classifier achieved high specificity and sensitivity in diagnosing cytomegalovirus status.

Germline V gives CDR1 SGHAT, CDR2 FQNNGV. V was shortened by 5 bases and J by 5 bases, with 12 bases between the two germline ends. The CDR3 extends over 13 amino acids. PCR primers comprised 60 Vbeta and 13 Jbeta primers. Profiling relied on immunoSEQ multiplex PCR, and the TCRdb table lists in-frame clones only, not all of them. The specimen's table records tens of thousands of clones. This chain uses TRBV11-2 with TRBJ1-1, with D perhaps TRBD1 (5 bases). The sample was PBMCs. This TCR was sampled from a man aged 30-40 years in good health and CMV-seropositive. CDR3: CASSPRVRTEAFF. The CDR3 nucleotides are TGTGCCAGCAGCCCCAGGGTGCGAACTGAAGCTTTCTTT.